Listed below are T cell receptor beta chains from one sample, sequenced in a study of CD8 T cells in Susac syndrome. TCRdb called the immunoSEQ multiplex PCR reads again in MiXCR, with one record for every CDR3 protein. The table lists over 95,000 distinct CDR3 sequences, about 90% of them singletons. Sequencing used CD4+ T cells from PBMCs. These receptors all come from a human donor in good health. CDR3s include the opening cysteine and the closing phenylalanine or tryptophan. The D gene is left open where the match is weak. The size field is filled for only some rows; it gives once, few, many or a size class.

D gene: NA; V gene: TRBV25-1; J gene: TRBJ2-1; clone size: NA; CDR3 DNA: TGTGCCAGCAGTGAATTAGGCGCGGGACAAGGGTACAATGAGCAGTTCTTC; CDR3 protein: CASSELGAGQGYNEQFF
D gene: NA; V gene: TRBV3-1; J gene: TRBJ1-2; clone size: NA; CDR3 DNA: TGTGCCAGCAGCCAAGAGGCAGGGTTGGGCTATGGCTACACCTTC; CDR3 protein: CASSQEAGLGYGYTF
D gene: TRBD1; V gene: TRBV6-5; J gene: TRBJ2-5; clone size: NA; CDR3 DNA: TGTGCCAGCAGTTATGGGACAGCTCAAGAGACCCAGTACTTC; CDR3 protein: CASSYGTAQETQYF
D gene: NA; V gene: TRBV19; J gene: TRBJ2-7; clone size: NA; CDR3 DNA: TGTGCCAGTAGGACAGGAGAGTACCCGTCCTACGAGCAGTACTTC; CDR3 protein: CASRTGEYPSYEQYF
D gene: NA; V gene: TRBV13; J gene: TRBJ1-1; clone size: NA; CDR3 DNA: TGTGCCAGCAGCTTAGCCCCGCCAGGCCGACACACTGAAGCTTTCTTT; CDR3 protein: CASSLAPPGRHTEAFF
D gene: TRBD2; V gene: TRBV4-3; J gene: TRBJ2-1; clone size: NA; CDR3 DNA: TGCGCCAGCAGCCAAGAGGGGACTAGACTTTATGAGCAGTTCTTC; CDR3 protein: CASSQEGTRLYEQFF
D gene: TRBD1; V gene: TRBV6-5; J gene: TRBJ1-3; clone size: once; CDR3 DNA: TGTGCCAGCAGTCGGGACAGAGACTCTGGAAACACCATATATTTT; CDR3 protein: CASSRDRDSGNTIYF
D gene: TRBD2; V gene: TRBV4-1; J gene: TRBJ2-1; clone size: NA; CDR3 DNA: TGCGCCAGCAGTGCTCCGGGACTAGCGCCGTTCTTC; CDR3 protein: CASSAPGLAPFF
D gene: NA; V gene: TRBV20-1; J gene: TRBJ2-2; clone size: NA; CDR3 DNA: TGCAGTGCTAGAGTAGACGGGAACACCGGGGAGCTGTTTTTT; CDR3 protein: CSARVDGNTGELFF
D gene: NA; V gene: TRBV7-2; J gene: TRBJ1-5; clone size: NA; CDR3 DNA: TGTGCCAGCAGCGTCAACTATAACCAGCCCCAGCATTTT; CDR3 protein: CASSVNYNQPQHF
D gene: TRBD1; V gene: TRBV19; J gene: TRBJ1-2; clone size: once; CDR3 DNA: TGTGCCAGTACCGACCTGGAGGGGGCTGGCTACACCTTC; CDR3 protein: CASTDLEGAGYTF
D gene: NA; V gene: TRBV2; J gene: TRBJ1-4; clone size: NA; CDR3 DNA: TGTGCCAGCAGACAGATAGTCAATGAAAAACTGTTTTTT; CDR3 protein: CASRQIVNEKLFF
D gene: NA; V gene: TRBV9; J gene: TRBJ1-5; clone size: NA; CDR3 DNA: TGTGCCAGCAGCGTAGAACCAGGGAAGAATCAGCCCCAGCATTTT; CDR3 protein: CASSVEPGKNQPQHF
D gene: NA; V gene: TRBV10-3; J gene: TRBJ1-1; clone size: NA; CDR3 DNA: TGTGCCATCAGGACAGAGGGCACTGAAGCTTTCTTT; CDR3 protein: CAIRTEGTEAFF
D gene: NA; V gene: TRBV29-1; J gene: TRBJ1-1; clone size: NA; CDR3 DNA: TGCAGCCTACGATATCCGTCCTCTGGTACTGAAGCTTTCTTT; CDR3 protein: CSLRYPSSGTEAFF
D gene: TRBD1; V gene: TRBV4-3; J gene: TRBJ1-1; clone size: NA; CDR3 DNA: TGCGCCAGCAGCCAAGATAGGGGGACAGGGGGTGAAGCTTTCTTT; CDR3 protein: CASSQDRGTGGEAFF
D gene: NA; V gene: TRBV2; J gene: TRBJ1-1; clone size: NA; CDR3 DNA: TGTGCCAGCAGTGAACAGGGCTTCGGCTCTGAAGCTTTCTTT; CDR3 protein: CASSEQGFGSEAFF
D gene: NA; V gene: TRBV3-1; J gene: TRBJ2-1; clone size: once; CDR3 DNA: TGTGCCAGCAGCCACGCTGCGATCTTCGAGGAACAGAGCTCCTACAATGAGCAGTTCTTC; CDR3 protein: CASSHAAIFEEQSSYNEQFF